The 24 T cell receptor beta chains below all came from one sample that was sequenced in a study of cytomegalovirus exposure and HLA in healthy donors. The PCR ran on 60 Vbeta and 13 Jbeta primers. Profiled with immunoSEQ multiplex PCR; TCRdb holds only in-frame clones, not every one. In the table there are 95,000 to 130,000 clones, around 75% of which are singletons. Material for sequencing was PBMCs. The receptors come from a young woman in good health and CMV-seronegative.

The CDR3 DNA sequence: TGTGCCAGCAGTTACTCTATAGTTTCCTACGAGCAGTACTTC. This gives the protein CASSYSIVSYEQYF. V usage is TRBV6-6 and J usage is TRBJ2-7, with D uncertain. The CDR3 is 14 residues long. Trimming left V 0 bases short and J 1 base short, with 7 bases between. CDR1 MNHNY and CDR2 SVGAGI come from the germline V gene (reference sequence).

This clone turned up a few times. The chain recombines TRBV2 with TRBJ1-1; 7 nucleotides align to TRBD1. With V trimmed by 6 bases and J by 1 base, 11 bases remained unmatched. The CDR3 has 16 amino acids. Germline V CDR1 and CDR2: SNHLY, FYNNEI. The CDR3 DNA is TGTGCCAGCAGCCCATCAACAGGGGCTCCGAACACTGAAGCTTTCTTT. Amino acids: CASSPSTGAPNTEAFF.

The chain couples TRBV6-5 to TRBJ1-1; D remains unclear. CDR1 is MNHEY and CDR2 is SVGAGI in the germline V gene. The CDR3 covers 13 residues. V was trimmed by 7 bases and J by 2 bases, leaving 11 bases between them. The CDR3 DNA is TGTGCCAGCACCGAACGAGGCAACACTGAAGCTTTCTTT. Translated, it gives CASTERGNTEAFF.

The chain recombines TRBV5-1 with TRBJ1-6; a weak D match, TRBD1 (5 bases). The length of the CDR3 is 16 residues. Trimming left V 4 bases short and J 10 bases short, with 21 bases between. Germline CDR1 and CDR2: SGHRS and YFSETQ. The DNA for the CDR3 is TGCGCCAGCAGCCTTGGAGGGGATGGGGTCAGGTCACCCCTCCACTTT. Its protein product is CASSLGGDGVRSPLHF.

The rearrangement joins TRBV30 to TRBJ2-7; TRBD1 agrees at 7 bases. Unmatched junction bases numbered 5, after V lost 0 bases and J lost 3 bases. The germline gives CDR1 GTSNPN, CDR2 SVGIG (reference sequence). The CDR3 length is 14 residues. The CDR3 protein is CAWSVRGTSYEQYF. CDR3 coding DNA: TGTGCCTGGAGTGTCAGGGGGACCAGCTACGAGCAGTACTTC.

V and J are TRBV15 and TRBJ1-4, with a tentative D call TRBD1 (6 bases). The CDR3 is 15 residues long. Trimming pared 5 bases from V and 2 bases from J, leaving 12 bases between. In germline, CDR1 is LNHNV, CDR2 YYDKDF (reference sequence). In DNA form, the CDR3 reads TGTGCCACCAGCCAAACAGGGCCTACTAATGAAAAACTGTTTTTT. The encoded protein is CATSQTGPTNEKLFF.

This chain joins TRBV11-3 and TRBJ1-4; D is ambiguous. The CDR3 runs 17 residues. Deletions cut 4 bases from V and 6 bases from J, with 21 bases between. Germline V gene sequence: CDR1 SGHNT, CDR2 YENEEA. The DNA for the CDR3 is TGTGCCAGCAGCTCCCCCCAGGTCCAACCAGACGATGAAAAACTGTTTTTT. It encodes CASSSPQVQPDDEKLFF.

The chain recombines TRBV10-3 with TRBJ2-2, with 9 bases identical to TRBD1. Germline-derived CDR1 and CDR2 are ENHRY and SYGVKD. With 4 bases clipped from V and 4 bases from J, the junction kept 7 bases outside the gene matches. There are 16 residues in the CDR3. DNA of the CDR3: TGTGCCATCAGTGGTCCGGGACAGGGTAGCACCGGGGAGCTGTTTTTT. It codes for CAISGPGQGSTGELFF.

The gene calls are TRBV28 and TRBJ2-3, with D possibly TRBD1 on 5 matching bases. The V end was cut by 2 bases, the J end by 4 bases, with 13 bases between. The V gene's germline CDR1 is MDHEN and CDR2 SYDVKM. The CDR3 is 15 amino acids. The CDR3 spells CASSLARAGADTQYF. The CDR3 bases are TGTGCCAGCAGTTTAGCCAGGGCCGGCGCAGATACGCAGTATTTT. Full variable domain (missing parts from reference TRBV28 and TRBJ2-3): DVKVTQSSRYLVKRTGEKVFLECVQDMDHENMFWYRQDPGLGLRLIYFSYDVKMKEKGDIPEGYSVSREKKERFSLILESASTNQTSMYLCASSLARAGADTQYFGPGTRLTVL.

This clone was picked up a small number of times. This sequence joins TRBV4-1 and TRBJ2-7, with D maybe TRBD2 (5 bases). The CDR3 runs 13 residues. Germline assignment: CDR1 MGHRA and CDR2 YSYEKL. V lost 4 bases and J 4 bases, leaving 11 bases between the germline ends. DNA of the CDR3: TGCGCCAGCAGCCCTACTACGGGATACGAGCAGTACTTC. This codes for CASSPTTGYEQYF.

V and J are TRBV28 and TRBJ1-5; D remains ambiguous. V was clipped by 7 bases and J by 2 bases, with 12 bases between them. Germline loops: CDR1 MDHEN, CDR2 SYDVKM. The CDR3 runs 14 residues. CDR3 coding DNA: TGTGCCAGCATTGGAGCTTTCGGCAATCAGCCCCAGCATTTT. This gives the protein CASIGAFGNQPQHF.

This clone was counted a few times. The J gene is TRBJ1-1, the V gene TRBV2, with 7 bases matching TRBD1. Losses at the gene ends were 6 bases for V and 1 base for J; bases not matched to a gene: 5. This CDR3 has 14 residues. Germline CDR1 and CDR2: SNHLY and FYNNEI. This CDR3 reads CASSARTGNTEAFF. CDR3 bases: TGTGCCAGCAGCGCCAGGACAGGGAACACTGAAGCTTTCTTT.

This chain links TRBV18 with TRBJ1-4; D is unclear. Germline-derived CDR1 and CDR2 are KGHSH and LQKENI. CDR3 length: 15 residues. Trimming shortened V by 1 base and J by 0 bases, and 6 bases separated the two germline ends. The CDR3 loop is CASSPQIATNEKLFF. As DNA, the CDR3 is TGTGCCAGCTCACCACAGATAGCAACTAATGAAAAACTGTTTTTT.

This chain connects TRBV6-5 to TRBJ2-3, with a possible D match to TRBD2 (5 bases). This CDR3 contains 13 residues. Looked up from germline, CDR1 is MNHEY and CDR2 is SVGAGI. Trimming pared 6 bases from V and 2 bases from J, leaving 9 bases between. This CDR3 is CASREGNTDTQYF. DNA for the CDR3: TGTGCCAGCAGAGAGGGTAACACAGATACGCAGTATTTT.

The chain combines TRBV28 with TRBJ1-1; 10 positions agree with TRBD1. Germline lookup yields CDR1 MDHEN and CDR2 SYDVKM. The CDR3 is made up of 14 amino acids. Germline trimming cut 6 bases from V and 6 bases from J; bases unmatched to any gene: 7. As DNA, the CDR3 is TGTGCCAGCAGGGCGGACAGGGGGATCCCTGAAGCTTTCTTT. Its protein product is CASRADRGIPEAFF. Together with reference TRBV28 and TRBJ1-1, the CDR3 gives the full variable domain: DVKVTQSSRYLVKRTGEKVFLECVQDMDHENMFWYRQDPGLGLRLIYFSYDVKMKEKGDIPEGYSVSREKKERFSLILESASTNQTSMYLCASRADRGIPEAFFGQGTRLTVV.

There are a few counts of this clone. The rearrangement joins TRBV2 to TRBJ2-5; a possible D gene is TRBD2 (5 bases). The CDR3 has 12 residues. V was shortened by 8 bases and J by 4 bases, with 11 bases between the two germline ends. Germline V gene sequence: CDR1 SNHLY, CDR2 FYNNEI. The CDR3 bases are TGTGCCAGCTTCGGAGGCCTAGAGACCCAGTACTTC. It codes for CASFGGLETQYF.

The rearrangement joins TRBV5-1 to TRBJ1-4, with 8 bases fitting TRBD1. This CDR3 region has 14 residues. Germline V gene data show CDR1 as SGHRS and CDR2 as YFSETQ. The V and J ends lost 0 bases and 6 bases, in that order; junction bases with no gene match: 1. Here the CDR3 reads CASSLGQGYEKLFF. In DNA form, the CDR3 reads TGCGCCAGCAGCTTGGGACAGGGGTATGAAAAACTGTTTTTT.

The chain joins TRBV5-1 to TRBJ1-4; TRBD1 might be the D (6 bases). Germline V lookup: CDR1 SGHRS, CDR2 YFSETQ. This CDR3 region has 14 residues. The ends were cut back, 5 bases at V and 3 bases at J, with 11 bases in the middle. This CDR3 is CASSYREANEKLFF. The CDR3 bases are TGCGCCAGCAGTTACAGGGAAGCTAATGAAAAACTGTTTTTT.

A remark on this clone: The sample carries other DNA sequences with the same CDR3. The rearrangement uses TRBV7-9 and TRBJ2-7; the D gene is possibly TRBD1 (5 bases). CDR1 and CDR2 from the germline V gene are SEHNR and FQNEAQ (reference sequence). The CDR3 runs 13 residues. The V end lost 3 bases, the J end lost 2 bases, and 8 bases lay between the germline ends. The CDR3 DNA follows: TGTGCCAGCAGCTTTTCAGGGACCTACGAGCAGTACTTC. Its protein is CASSFSGTYEQYF.

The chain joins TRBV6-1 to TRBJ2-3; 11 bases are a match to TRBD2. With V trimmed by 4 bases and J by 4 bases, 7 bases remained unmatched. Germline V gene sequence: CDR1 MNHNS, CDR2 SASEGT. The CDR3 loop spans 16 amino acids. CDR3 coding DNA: TGTGCCAGCAGTGTAGATAGCGGGGGGGTTGCAGATACGCAGTATTTT. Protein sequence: CASSVDSGGVADTQYF.

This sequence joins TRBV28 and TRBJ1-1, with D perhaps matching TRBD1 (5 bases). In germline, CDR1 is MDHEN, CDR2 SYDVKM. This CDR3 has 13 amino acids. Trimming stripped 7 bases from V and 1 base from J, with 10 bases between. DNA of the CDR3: TGTGCCAGCAATCGGGGGGGGAACACTGAAGCTTTCTTT. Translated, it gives CASNRGGNTEAFF.

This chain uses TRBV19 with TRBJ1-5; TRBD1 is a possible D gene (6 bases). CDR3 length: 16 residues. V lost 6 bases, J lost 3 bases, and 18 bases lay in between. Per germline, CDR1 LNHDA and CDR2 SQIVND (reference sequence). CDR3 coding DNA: TGTGCCAGTAGCGACTCCGGGACAATCGACAATCAGCCCCAGCATTTT. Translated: CASSDSGTIDNQPQHF.

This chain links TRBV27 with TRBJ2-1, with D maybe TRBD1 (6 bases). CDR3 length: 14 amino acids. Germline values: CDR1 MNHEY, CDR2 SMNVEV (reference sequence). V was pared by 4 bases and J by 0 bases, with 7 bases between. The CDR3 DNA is TGTGCCAGCAGTTCAGGGGTCTCCTACAATGAGCAGTTCTTC. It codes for CASSSGVSYNEQFF.

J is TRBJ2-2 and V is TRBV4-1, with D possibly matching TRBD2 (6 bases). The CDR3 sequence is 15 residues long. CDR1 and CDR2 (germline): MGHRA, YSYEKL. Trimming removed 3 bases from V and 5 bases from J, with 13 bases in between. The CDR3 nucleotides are TGCGCCAGCAGCCATTCCGGGGGTTTGACCGGGGAGCTGTTTTTT. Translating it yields CASSHSGGLTGELFF.